This T cell receptor beta chain was documented in a study of T cells in Graves' hyperthyroidism and ophthalmopathy. General study points: Ophthalmopathy was model-predicted a median roughly 6.2 months pre-onset.

Between the trimmed V and J ends, which lost 4 bases and 9 bases, there was a span of 13 bases. Germline V gene data show CDR1 as MNHEY and CDR2 as SVGEGT. This CDR3 comprises 13 residues. The study enrolled patients aged 18 to 65 with newly diagnosed hyperthyroidism of under 2 months' duration. Researchers barred patients who had uncontrolled infection, other autoimmune disease, pregnancy or lactation. Using RNA transcripts as the source, TCR beta CDR3 regions were amplified. First-round RT-PCR of the TCR CDR3 relied on the HTBI primer set. In TCRdb, the multiplex PCR reads were re-called with MiXCR into one record per CDR3 protein. Seen here are 300,000 to 400,000 distinct CDR3 sequences, over 11% observed once, and the top ten hold about 26%. This clonotype was seen repeatedly, ten times or more. Its antigen is not known.

The origin of this receptor is a woman in her 30s with Graves' hyperthyroidism. This rearrangement joins TRBV6-2 or TRBV6-3 to TRBJ2-1; D remains ambiguous. Material: blood. CDR3 bases: TGTGCCAGCAGTTCATCGAGGCGCGGTGAGCAGTTCTTC. Its translation: CASSSSRRGEQFF.